One T cell receptor (beta chain) is described in this entry. Followed longitudinally, the Seattle patients had been enrolled during active infection. CDR3 size: 15 residues. The J segment lost 6 bases and the V segment lost 0 bases, leaving 3 bases of the junction unmatched. Germline CDR1 and CDR2: SGHRS and YFSETQ. The data are from a study of blood T cell repertoires in COVID-19. On the study more broadly: Specimens from acute and convalescent COVID-19 originated in the United States, Italy and Spain. Sources were T cells, B-cell-depleted T cells, or PBMCs; the material itself was cDNA or gDNA.

Original processing notes: Amplification of reference gene primers provided the estimated nucleated cell counts. Clones were sequenced by immunoSEQ multiplex PCR, and TCRdb holds only the in-frame ones, with some missing. V and J calls and clone size are as listed in that table; D and trimming were resolved from the DNA. The sample lists some 180,000 clones; 70% to 80% were seen once. The chain links TRBV5-1 to TRBJ2-2, with TRBD1 matching 9 bases. Material: peripheral blood. This sequence was found in a woman in her thirties or forties with COVID-19, enrolled during active disease. For the CDR3, the DNA is TGCGCCAGCAGCTTGGTGACAGGGGGTCCCGGGGAGCTGTTTTTT. As protein: CASSLVTGGPGELFF.